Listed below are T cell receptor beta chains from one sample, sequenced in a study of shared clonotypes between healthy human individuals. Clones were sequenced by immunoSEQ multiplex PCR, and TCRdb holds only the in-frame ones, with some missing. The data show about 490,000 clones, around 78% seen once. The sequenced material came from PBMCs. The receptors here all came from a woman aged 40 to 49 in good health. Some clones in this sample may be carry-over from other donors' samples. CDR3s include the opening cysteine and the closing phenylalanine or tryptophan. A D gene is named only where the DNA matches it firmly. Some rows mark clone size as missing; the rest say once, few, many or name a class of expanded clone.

cdr3_nt: TGTGCCAGCAGCTTAGCGGGTGAGCAGTTCTTC
cdr3_aa: CASSLAGEQFF
d_call: .
cdr3_length: 11
clone_size: .
j_call: TRBJ2-1
v_call: TRBV7-8

cdr3_nt: TGTGCCAGCAGTGATTATGGCGGGAGGGCCCTCAATGAGCAGTTCTTC
cdr3_aa: CASSDYGGRALNEQFF
d_call: TRBD2
cdr3_length: 16
clone_size: .
j_call: TRBJ2-1
v_call: TRBV2

cdr3_nt: TGTGCCTGGAGTGTAGTCGGCGGCTACACCTTC
cdr3_aa: CAWSVVGGYTF
d_call: .
cdr3_length: 11
clone_size: .
j_call: TRBJ1-2
v_call: TRBV30

cdr3_nt: TGTGCCAGTAGTATAGCCCTACGGACTGGGTACACCTTC
cdr3_aa: CASSIALRTGYTF
d_call: .
cdr3_length: 13
clone_size: .
j_call: TRBJ1-2
v_call: TRBV19

cdr3_nt: TGTGCCAGCAGCCACTACAGGAGCTCTGGAAACACCATATATTTT
cdr3_aa: CASSHYRSSGNTIYF
d_call: .
cdr3_length: 15
clone_size: .
j_call: TRBJ1-3
v_call: TRBV7-6

cdr3_nt: TGTGCCAGCAGCTCTCGGACAGCAGGAACAACCTCCTACAATGAGCAGTTCTTC
cdr3_aa: CASSSRTAGTTSYNEQFF
d_call: .
cdr3_length: 18
clone_size: .
j_call: TRBJ2-1
v_call: TRBV7-9

cdr3_nt: TGTGCCAGCAGCCCACCGACAGGGACCCACGAGCAGTACTTC
cdr3_aa: CASSPPTGTHEQYF
d_call: TRBD1
cdr3_length: 14
clone_size: .
j_call: TRBJ2-7
v_call: TRBV7-2

cdr3_nt: TGTGCCAGCAGCCCCTCCGGGACCCCGACCTACGAGCAGTACTTC
cdr3_aa: CASSPSGTPTYEQYF
d_call: .
cdr3_length: 15
clone_size: .
j_call: TRBJ2-7
v_call: TRBV7-9

cdr3_nt: TGTGCCAGCAGTGAATCAGGGGGAACGTCCTACGAGCAGTACTTC
cdr3_aa: CASSESGGTSYEQYF
d_call: TRBD1
cdr3_length: 15
clone_size: .
j_call: TRBJ2-7
v_call: TRBV2

cdr3_nt: TGTGCCAGCAGCGTAGCGGGAGGGCCGGGCACCGGGGAGCTGTTTTTT
cdr3_aa: CASSVAGGPGTGELFF
d_call: TRBD2
cdr3_length: 16
clone_size: .
j_call: TRBJ2-2
v_call: TRBV9

cdr3_nt: TGTGCCAGCAGCTTATATGCCCAAGAGACCCAGTACTTC
cdr3_aa: CASSLYAQETQYF
d_call: .
cdr3_length: 13
clone_size: .
j_call: TRBJ2-5
v_call: TRBV7-3

cdr3_nt: TGTGCCAGCAGCTATAACCCCCTTAACACCGGGGAGCTGTTTTTT
cdr3_aa: CASSYNPLNTGELFF
d_call: .
cdr3_length: 15
clone_size: .
j_call: TRBJ2-2
v_call: TRBV9

cdr3_nt: TGTGCCAGCAGCTTAGCGAACACCGGGGAGCTGTTTTTT
cdr3_aa: CASSLANTGELFF
d_call: .
cdr3_length: 13
clone_size: .
j_call: TRBJ2-2
v_call: TRBV5-4

cdr3_nt: TGTGCCTGGAGTGAGGACAGGGCAAAGGGCCAGCATTTT
cdr3_aa: CAWSEDRAKGQHF
d_call: TRBD1
cdr3_length: 13
clone_size: .
j_call: TRBJ1-5
v_call: TRBV30

cdr3_nt: TGTGCCAGCTCACCGAGCGGGAGGGGGTCCTACGAGCAGTACTTC
cdr3_aa: CASSPSGRGSYEQYF
d_call: TRBD2
cdr3_length: 15
clone_size: .
j_call: TRBJ2-7
v_call: TRBV18

cdr3_nt: TGTGCCAGCGCGGTACAGCAGAACACTGAGGCTTTCTTT
cdr3_aa: CASAVQQNTEAFF
d_call: .
cdr3_length: 13
clone_size: .
j_call: TRBJ1-1
v_call: TRBV2

cdr3_nt: TGTGCCAGCATAGGCAGATTGAACACTGAAGCTTTCTTT
cdr3_aa: CASIGRLNTEAFF
d_call: .
cdr3_length: 13
clone_size: .
j_call: TRBJ1-1
v_call: TRBV6-5

cdr3_nt: TGTGCCAGCGGCATGGGCTACGAGCAGTACTTC
cdr3_aa: CASGMGYEQYF
d_call: .
cdr3_length: 11
clone_size: .
j_call: TRBJ2-7
v_call: TRBV9

cdr3_nt: TGTGCCAGCAGCTTTTTCGCTGCAGGGGGCGCGAACACTGAAGCTTTCTTT
cdr3_aa: CASSFFAAGGANTEAFF
d_call: TRBD1
cdr3_length: 17
clone_size: .
j_call: TRBJ1-1
v_call: TRBV11-2

cdr3_nt: TGTGCTAGCAGCAGGACTAGCGGGGAGACCCAGTACTTC
cdr3_aa: CASSRTSGETQYF
d_call: TRBD2
cdr3_length: 13
clone_size: .
j_call: TRBJ2-5
v_call: TRBV7-7

cdr3_nt: TGCAGCGTCCGACAGGGGACGAACACTGAAGCTTTCTTT
cdr3_aa: CSVRQGTNTEAFF
d_call: TRBD1
cdr3_length: 13
clone_size: .
j_call: TRBJ1-1
v_call: TRBV29-1

cdr3_nt: TGTGCCAGCAGTGGCAGTAGTTTCTATGGCTACACCTTC
cdr3_aa: CASSGSSFYGYTF
d_call: .
cdr3_length: 13
clone_size: .
j_call: TRBJ1-2
v_call: TRBV6-1

cdr3_nt: TGTGCCAGTCGGACAGGGGGGGACACCATATATTTT
cdr3_aa: CASRTGGDTIYF
d_call: TRBD1
cdr3_length: 12
clone_size: .
j_call: TRBJ1-3
v_call: TRBV2

cdr3_nt: TGTGCCAGCAGCGTAGGGGGGGCCTTGCAGTACTTC
cdr3_aa: CASSVGGALQYF
d_call: .
cdr3_length: 12
clone_size: once
j_call: TRBJ2-5
v_call: TRBV9

cdr3_nt: TGTGCCAGCAGCTTAGACGGGGGCTCCTACAATGAGCAGTTCTTC
cdr3_aa: CASSLDGGSYNEQFF
d_call: .
cdr3_length: 15
clone_size: .
j_call: TRBJ2-1
v_call: TRBV7-9

cdr3_nt: TGCGCCAGCAGCCCCACCGGGACAGGTGATACTGAAGCTTTCTTT
cdr3_aa: CASSPTGTGDTEAFF
d_call: TRBD1
cdr3_length: 15
clone_size: .
j_call: TRBJ1-1
v_call: TRBV5-1

cdr3_nt: TGTGCCAGTACCCAGGGTTTTAAGAATCAGCCCCAGCATTTT
cdr3_aa: CASTQGFKNQPQHF
d_call: .
cdr3_length: 14
clone_size: .
j_call: TRBJ1-5
v_call: TRBV19

cdr3_nt: TGTGCCAGCAGCCAAGATGGCTGGGGTGAGCAGTTCTTC
cdr3_aa: CASSQDGWGEQFF
d_call: .
cdr3_length: 13
clone_size: few
j_call: TRBJ2-1
v_call: TRBV14

cdr3_nt: TGTGCCAGCACCCCCGGGACAGGGGGGACCGGGGAGCTGTTTTTT
cdr3_aa: CASTPGTGGTGELFF
d_call: TRBD1
cdr3_length: 15
clone_size: .
j_call: TRBJ2-2
v_call: TRBV6-1

cdr3_nt: TGCGCCAGCAGCTTGGCCGGGAGGTCCTACGAGCAGTACTTC
cdr3_aa: CASSLAGRSYEQYF
d_call: TRBD2
cdr3_length: 14
clone_size: .
j_call: TRBJ2-7
v_call: TRBV5-1

cdr3_nt: TGTGCCAGCACCGATTGGACTAGCGGAACTTACGAGCAGTACTTC
cdr3_aa: CASTDWTSGTYEQYF
d_call: TRBD2
cdr3_length: 15
clone_size: .
j_call: TRBJ2-7
v_call: TRBV6-5

cdr3_nt: TGCAGCGTTGAATCACGAGGGACTAGCGGAACCTACGAGCAGTACTTC
cdr3_aa: CSVESRGTSGTYEQYF
d_call: TRBD2
cdr3_length: 16
clone_size: .
j_call: TRBJ2-7
v_call: TRBV29-1

cdr3_nt: TGTGCCAGCAGTTTACGGGCAGGGGGCCAAAACATTCAGTACTTC
cdr3_aa: CASSLRAGGQNIQYF
d_call: TRBD1
cdr3_length: 15
clone_size: few
j_call: TRBJ2-4
v_call: TRBV28

cdr3_nt: TGTGCCAGCAGCCCAAGGGGGGGAGAAGAGACCCAGTACTTC
cdr3_aa: CASSPRGGEETQYF
d_call: .
cdr3_length: 14
clone_size: .
j_call: TRBJ2-5
v_call: TRBV7-8

cdr3_nt: TGTGCCTGGAACGGGGCGGGCAATCAGCCCCAGCATTTT
cdr3_aa: CAWNGAGNQPQHF
d_call: .
cdr3_length: 13
clone_size: .
j_call: TRBJ1-5
v_call: TRBV30

cdr3_nt: TGCGCCAGCAGCTTGTGGGGGGGAGGCACTGAAGCTTTCTTT
cdr3_aa: CASSLWGGGTEAFF
d_call: .
cdr3_length: 14
clone_size: .
j_call: TRBJ1-1
v_call: TRBV5-1

cdr3_nt: TGTGCCAGCAGCCAAGATTCTAGGCGGACACGCAACTATGGCTACACCTTC
cdr3_aa: CASSQDSRRTRNYGYTF
d_call: .
cdr3_length: 17
clone_size: .
j_call: TRBJ1-2
v_call: TRBV4-2

cdr3_nt: TGTGCCAGCAGCTTAGCCGCAGGATCCTACGAGCAGTACTTC
cdr3_aa: CASSLAAGSYEQYF
d_call: .
cdr3_length: 14
clone_size: .
j_call: TRBJ2-7
v_call: TRBV7-8

cdr3_nt: TGTGCCAGCAGTGAATATAGGAGCGGGAGGGCAAGCGGGGAGCTGTTTTTT
cdr3_aa: CASSEYRSGRASGELFF
d_call: TRBD2
cdr3_length: 17
clone_size: .
j_call: TRBJ2-2
v_call: TRBV25-1

cdr3_nt: TGCAGCGTTGGCGGCAGGGGGACCGACAATGAGCAGTTCTTC
cdr3_aa: CSVGGRGTDNEQFF
d_call: TRBD1
cdr3_length: 14
clone_size: few
j_call: TRBJ2-1
v_call: TRBV29-1

cdr3_nt: TGTGCCTGGAGTGGGCAGGCCTACGAGCAGTACTTC
cdr3_aa: CAWSGQAYEQYF
d_call: .
cdr3_length: 12
clone_size: .
j_call: TRBJ2-7
v_call: TRBV30

cdr3_nt: TGCGCCAGCCGCCAGGACAATACTGGAAACACCATATATTTT
cdr3_aa: CASRQDNTGNTIYF
d_call: .
cdr3_length: 14
clone_size: .
j_call: TRBJ1-3
v_call: TRBV5-1

cdr3_nt: TGTGCCATCAGTGAGCGGGCTGAAGCTTTCTTT
cdr3_aa: CAISERAEAFF
d_call: .
cdr3_length: 11
clone_size: .
j_call: TRBJ1-1
v_call: TRBV10-3

cdr3_nt: TGTGCCAGCAGCAGCCATCGCGGGGATCAGCCCCAGCATTTT
cdr3_aa: CASSSHRGDQPQHF
d_call: .
cdr3_length: 14
clone_size: .
j_call: TRBJ1-5
v_call: TRBV6-1

cdr3_nt: TGTGCCAGCAGCCAACAGGGTAGCAATCAGCCCCAGCATTTT
cdr3_aa: CASSQQGSNQPQHF
d_call: .
cdr3_length: 14
clone_size: .
j_call: TRBJ1-5
v_call: TRBV2

cdr3_nt: TGTGCCAGCAGCCCCCGTCGGGGGGTTATACTCGGCTACACCTTC
cdr3_aa: CASSPRRGVILGYTF
d_call: .
cdr3_length: 15
clone_size: .
j_call: TRBJ1-2
v_call: TRBV7-2

cdr3_nt: TGTGCCAGCAGCCGACTAGCGGGTCCCCACGAGCAGTACTTC
cdr3_aa: CASSRLAGPHEQYF
d_call: TRBD2
cdr3_length: 14
clone_size: .
j_call: TRBJ2-7
v_call: TRBV6-6

cdr3_nt: TGTGCCAGCAGCTTAGGGACAGGCGGAGAGGCGCAGTACTTC
cdr3_aa: CASSLGTGGEAQYF
d_call: TRBD1
cdr3_length: 14
clone_size: .
j_call: TRBJ2-5
v_call: TRBV7-9

cdr3_nt: TGTGCCAGCTCACCAACCGGCGGGGGGGCCTACGAGCAGTACTTC
cdr3_aa: CASSPTGGGAYEQYF
d_call: TRBD2
cdr3_length: 15
clone_size: few
j_call: TRBJ2-7
v_call: TRBV18

cdr3_nt: TGTGCCAGCAGTCTCCAAGACTACGAGCAGTACTTC
cdr3_aa: CASSLQDYEQYF
d_call: .
cdr3_length: 12
clone_size: once
j_call: TRBJ2-7
v_call: TRBV6-1

cdr3_nt: TGTGCCAGCAGTAGGGCAACTAGTGCGAACACCGGGGAGCTGTTTTTT
cdr3_aa: CASSRATSANTGELFF
d_call: .
cdr3_length: 16
clone_size: .
j_call: TRBJ2-2
v_call: TRBV6-6

cdr3_nt: TGTGCCTGGAGTGTACAGGTAGCGGGAGGTGGAGATACGCAGTATTTT
cdr3_aa: CAWSVQVAGGGDTQYF
d_call: TRBD2
cdr3_length: 16
clone_size: .
j_call: TRBJ2-3
v_call: TRBV30

cdr3_nt: TGTGCCAGCAGTGCGGGGGCTACCTACGAGCAGTACTTC
cdr3_aa: CASSAGATYEQYF
d_call: .
cdr3_length: 13
clone_size: .
j_call: TRBJ2-7
v_call: TRBV2

cdr3_nt: TGTGCCAGTGCGGCGGGGGCGGTTGCCCAAGAGACCCAGTACTTC
cdr3_aa: CASAAGAVAQETQYF
d_call: .
cdr3_length: 15
clone_size: .
j_call: TRBJ2-5
v_call: TRBV2

cdr3_nt: TGTGCCAGTAGTACCCCCGGGACAGGGACGCAGTATTTT
cdr3_aa: CASSTPGTGTQYF
d_call: TRBD1
cdr3_length: 13
clone_size: .
j_call: TRBJ2-3
v_call: TRBV19

cdr3_nt: TGTGCCAGCAGTCCCAGCGTGGGGGCAGCCTACGAGCAGTACTTC
cdr3_aa: CASSPSVGAAYEQYF
d_call: .
cdr3_length: 15
clone_size: .
j_call: TRBJ2-7
v_call: TRBV27

cdr3_nt: TGTGCCAGCAGCACTCGGACAGGGGCGGGAAACACCATATATTTT
cdr3_aa: CASSTRTGAGNTIYF
d_call: TRBD1
cdr3_length: 15
clone_size: .
j_call: TRBJ1-3
v_call: TRBV7-2